Below are 31 T cell receptor beta chains sequenced from a single sample in a study of blood T cell repertoires in COVID-19. Profiling relied on immunoSEQ multiplex PCR, and the TCRdb table lists in-frame clones only, not all of them. The data hold about 180,000 clones, with roughly 78% observed a single time. The sample comprised peripheral blood. The receptors come from a man in his 70s with active or convalescent COVID-19.

The chain is built from TRBV7-2 and TRBJ2-7; TRBD1 might be the D (6 bases). Trimming stripped 4 bases from V and 4 bases from J, with 14 bases between. Germline V gene sequence: CDR1 SGHTA, CDR2 FQGNSA. The CDR3 runs 14 residues. CDR3 DNA sequence: TGTGCCAGCAGCTCTTCGACAGGATTTTACGAGCAGTACTTC. It specifies CASSSSTGFYEQYF. The full variable domain, completed using reference TRBV7-2 and TRBJ2-7, is GAGVSQSPSNKVTEKGKDVELRCDPISGHTALYWYRQSLGQGLEFLIYFQGNSAPDKSGLPSDRFSAERTGGSVSTLTIQRTQQEDSAVYLCASSSSTGFYEQYFGPGTRLTVT.

CDR3 region: CATSRVGQLLGYTF. Here the CDR3 DNA reads TGTGCCACCAGCAGAGTTGGGCAGCTATTGGGCTACACCTTC. The gene calls are TRBV15 and TRBJ1-2; no reliable D call. Germline CDR1 is LNHNV and CDR2 is YYDKDF (reference sequence). V shed 1 base and J shed 8 bases, with 14 bases lying between them. The CDR3 extends over 14 amino acids.

Concerning this clone: Different DNA sequences within this sample yield the same CDR3. The chain joins TRBV9 to TRBJ1-1, with a tentative D call TRBD1 (6 bases). The CDR3 covers 14 residues. V gave up 0 bases and J gave up 1 base, with 7 bases separating them. Per germline, CDR1 SGDLS and CDR2 YYNGEE. The chain's CDR3 is CASSVGTANTEAFF. CDR3 nucleotide sequence: TGTGCCAGCAGCGTAGGGACAGCGAACACTGAAGCTTTCTTT.

The chain carries TRBV11-2 and TRBJ2-7; TRBD1 might be the D (6 bases). The CDR3 sequence is 15 residues long. V was pared by 2 bases and J by 3 bases, with 14 bases between. Germline CDR1 and CDR2: SGHAT and FQNNGV. CDR3 protein: CASSLPDRKSYEQYF. The CDR3, as DNA: TGTGCCAGCAGCTTACCCGACAGGAAGAGCTACGAGCAGTACTTC.

This chain joins TRBV5-1 and TRBJ2-2; perhaps TRBD2 as D (6 bases). This CDR3 has 17 residues. Germline lookup yields CDR1 SGHRS and CDR2 YFSETQ. Trimming removed 0 bases at V and 1 base at J, with 13 bases between. DNA of the CDR3: TGCGCCAGCAGCTTGGGCATTACGACTAGGAACACCGGGGAGCTGTTTTTT. It encodes CASSLGITTRNTGELFF.

Notes on this clone: One end of the junction does not line up with germline, which may come from a read error. This sequence joins TRBV7-7 and TRBJ2-1; 10 bases fit TRBD2. The CDR3 runs 13 residues. CDR1 and CDR2 (germline): SSHAT, FNYEAQ (reference sequence). CDR3 region: CASSSLAGAEQFF. CDR3 DNA sequence: TGTGCTAGCAGCAGTCTAGCGGGAGCTGAGCAGTTCTTC.

This clone was detected once. The CDR3 sequence is CASWAPGSSYNEQFF. CDR3 in DNA: TGTGCCAGCTGGGCCCCGGGGAGCTCCTACAATGAGCAGTTCTTC. The chain employs TRBV6-5 and TRBJ2-1, with a possible D match to TRBD2 (5 bases). CDR1 MNHEY and CDR2 SVGAGI come from the germline V gene. This CDR3 comprises 15 residues. Trimming left V 8 bases short and J 0 bases short, with 14 bases between.

This chain joins TRBV4-1 and TRBJ1-2; 8 bases align to TRBD1. Germline loops: CDR1 MGHRA, CDR2 YSYEKL. The CDR3 spans 14 residues. V gave up 1 base and J gave up 9 bases; unmatched junction bases: 7. DNA for the CDR3: TGCGCCAGCAGCCAAGTTAGCACAGGGGGGAGCTACACCTTC. This encodes CASSQVSTGGSYTF.

The table lists this clone with a count of one. The J gene is TRBJ2-5, the V gene TRBV7-2, with TRBD2 as a possible D gene (6 bases). Germline CDR1 is SGHTA and CDR2 is FQGNSA. This CDR3 region has 19 residues. Deletions cut 1 base from V and 0 bases from J, with 21 bases between. CDR3 residues: CASSLVSPSVAAYQETQYF. The DNA for the CDR3 is TGTGCCAGCAGCTTAGTTTCTCCTTCGGTAGCGGCGTACCAAGAGACCCAGTACTTC. Supplemented by reference TRBV7-2 and TRBJ2-5, the full variable domain reads GAGVSQSPSNKVTEKGKDVELRCDPISGHTALYWYRQSLGQGLEFLIYFQGNSAPDKSGLPSDRFSAERTGGSVSTLTIQRTQQEDSAVYLCASSLVSPSVAAYQETQYFGPGTRLLVL.

V is TRBV6-5 and J is TRBJ2-1; TRBD2 matches 11 bases. This CDR3 is built from 15 residues. J lost 8 bases, V lost 5 bases, and 8 bases had no gene match. In germline, CDR1 is MNHEY, CDR2 SVGAGI. CDR3 amino acids: CASSPPSGGFHEQFF. The DNA of the CDR3 is TGTGCCAGCAGTCCTCCTAGCGGGGGGTTTCATGAGCAGTTCTTC.

The chain carries TRBV5-1 and TRBJ2-3; D uncertain. The CDR3 is 14 residues long. V shed 0 bases and J shed 0 bases, with 5 bases lying between them. CDR1 and CDR2 (germline): SGHRS, YFSETQ. The DNA of the CDR3 is TGCGCCAGCAGCTTGGCCGAGAGCACAGATACGCAGTATTTT. It encodes CASSLAESTDTQYF.

CDR3: CATSPGEGTGYTF. The CDR3 bases are TGTGCCACCTCCCCCGGGGAGGGCACGGGCTACACCTTC. The chain uses TRBV24-1 and TRBJ1-2; D not certain. The germline V and J ends were trimmed by 9 bases and 8 bases, with 18 bases remaining between them. From germline, CDR1 is KGHDR and CDR2 SFDVKD. The CDR3 covers 13 residues.

The chain links TRBV4-3 to TRBJ2-7, with 9 bases identical to TRBD1. Germline V lookup: CDR1 LGHNA, CDR2 YSLEER. Trimming cost V 0 bases and J 7 bases; bases outside gene matches: 13. The CDR3 contains 17 residues. CDR3 DNA sequence: TGCGCCAGCAGCCAAGATTGGGGGGACAGGGCCGGGATGGAGCAGTACTTC. Protein sequence: CASSQDWGDRAGMEQYF.

For this clone: The sample carries other DNA sequences with the same CDR3. The chain is built from TRBV19 and TRBJ1-5; weak D call: TRBD1 (6 bases). The CDR3 has 15 amino acids. The germline CDR1 and CDR2 sequences are LNHDA and SQIVND (reference sequence). The V end lost 7 bases, the J end lost 7 bases, and 20 bases lay between the germline ends. The CDR3 sequence is CASTNRGAGGQPQHF. The CDR3 DNA reads TGTGCCAGTACTAATAGGGGGGCGGGGGGGCAGCCCCAGCATTTT. Based on the CDR3 plus reference TRBV19 and TRBJ1-5, the full variable domain is DGGITQSPKYLFRKEGQNVTLSCEQNLNHDAMYWYRQDPGQGLRLIYYSQIVNDFQKGDIAEGYSVSREKKESFPLTVTSAQKNPTAFYLCASTNRGAGGQPQHFGDGTRLSIL.

The rearrangement uses TRBV12-5 and TRBJ2-3, with D possibly being TRBD2 (6 bases). Germline CDR1 LGHNT, CDR2 FRNRAP. V gave up 0 bases and J gave up 0 bases, with 19 bases separating them. This CDR3 spans 19 amino acids. The CDR3 DNA is TGTGCTAGTGGTTTGGTACCCACCCTTAGCGGTTCTAGCACAGATACGCAGTATTTT. It specifies CASGLVPTLSGSSTDTQYF.

The chain employs TRBV7-7 and TRBJ2-5; TRBD2 matches 7 bases. Germline V gene lookup returns CDR1 SSHAT and CDR2 FNYEAQ (reference sequence). V lost 6 bases to trimming and J lost 6 bases; unmatched junction nucleotides: 16. The CDR3 sequence is 16 residues long. The CDR3 DNA is TGTGCCAGCAGTCAAAGGTCAAGCGGGGAAACCCAGACCCAGTACTTC. This gives the protein CASSQRSSGETQTQYF.

This clone occurred a few times. The rearrangement uses TRBV12-3 or TRBV12-4 and TRBJ1-2, with TRBD1 as a possible D gene (6 bases). Between the trimmed V and J ends, which lost 7 bases and 4 bases, there was a span of 10 bases. This CDR3 has 12 amino acids. This CDR3 reads CASNQGTYGYTF. The CDR3 DNA is TGTGCCAGCAACCAGGGGACCTATGGCTACACCTTC.

The chain couples TRBV12-3 or TRBV12-4 to TRBJ2-7; 8 positions agree with TRBD1. The CDR3 extends over 13 amino acids. V lost 2 bases and J lost 5; bases outside the gene matches: 2. The CDR3 region is CASSLRTGNEQYF. The CDR3 bases are TGTGCCAGCAGTTTAAGGACAGGGAACGAGCAGTACTTC.

This clone has a handful of counts. The rearrangement links TRBV29-1 to TRBJ1-2; 10 bases match TRBD1. The length of the CDR3 is 13 residues. From germline, CDR1 is SQVTM and CDR2 ANQGSEA. The junction had 4 bases not matched to a gene; V was cut back by 3 bases and J by 6 bases. The CDR3 loop is CSVDLGQGDGYTF. The CDR3 coding sequence is TGCAGCGTTGACTTAGGACAGGGGGATGGCTACACCTTC.

The genes are TRBV5-1 and TRBJ2-1; possibly TRBD2 for D (6 bases). V lost 1 base to trimming and J lost 8 bases, with 13 bases between them. This CDR3 region has 14 residues. Germline values: CDR1 SGHRS, CDR2 YFSETQ. CDR3 protein: CASSLRAEGDEQFF. The CDR3, as DNA: TGCGCCAGCAGCTTGCGGGCGGAGGGTGATGAGCAGTTCTTC.

This chain uses TRBV4-2 with TRBJ1-3; a possible D gene is TRBD1 (6 bases). The germline gives CDR1 LGHNA, CDR2 YNFKEQ. The CDR3 spans 17 residues. Trimming took off 0 bases at V and 3 bases at J, with 15 bases between the two ends. CDR3 DNA: TGTGCCAGCAGCCAAGAAGGCGGGGGCGCGGGTGGAAACACCATATATTTT. Its translation is CASSQEGGGAGGNTIYF.

V and J are TRBV5-1 and TRBJ2-7, with 9 bases aligning to TRBD1. Germline V gene sequence: CDR1 SGHRS, CDR2 YFSETQ. V gave up 4 bases and J gave up 7 bases; unmatched junction bases: 15. The CDR3 contains 16 residues. For the CDR3, the DNA is TGCGCCAGCAGCCCCAATTTGGGACAGGGATCTGGAGAGCAGTACTTC. Encoded protein: CASSPNLGQGSGEQYF.

The chain carries TRBV7-6 and TRBJ2-7; 11 nucleotides align to TRBD2. In germline, CDR1 is SGHVS, CDR2 FNYEAQ. The CDR3 has 14 residues. With V trimmed by 5 bases and J by 3 bases, 3 bases remained unmatched. The DNA for the CDR3 is TGTGCCAGCAGCCCGGGGACTAGCGGCTACGAGCAGTACTTC. It yields the protein CASSPGTSGYEQYF.

J is TRBJ1-2 and V is TRBV5-5; D gene uncertain. The germline CDR1 and CDR2 sequences are SGHKS and YYEKEE (reference sequence). V was shortened by 4 bases and J by 5 bases, with 12 bases between the two germline ends. The CDR3 has 13 amino acids. CDR3 sequence reads: CASSPRVPYGYTF. The CDR3 DNA sequence: TGTGCCAGCAGCCCCCGCGTACCTTATGGCTACACCTTC.

The rearrangement links TRBV7-2 to TRBJ1-2; possibly TRBD1 for D (6 bases). The CDR3 covers 16 residues. The V gene's germline CDR1 is SGHTA and CDR2 FQGNSA. V lost 4 bases and J lost 2, with 17 bases in between. The CDR3 DNA reads TGTGCCAGCAGCTCAGTGGGAGGGGGGGCGAACTATGGCTACACCTTC. Its translation is CASSSVGGGANYGYTF.

The chain is built from TRBV2 and TRBJ2-5, with D unclear. Germline-derived CDR1 and CDR2 are SNHLY and FYNNEI. V lost 1 base and J 4 bases, leaving 13 bases between the germline ends. The CDR3 has 15 amino acids. The DNA for the CDR3 is TGTGCCAGCAGTGAAGGGGTATCGGCAGGAGAGACCCAGTACTTC. Protein sequence: CASSEGVSAGETQYF.

This rearrangement joins TRBV10-3 to TRBJ2-1, with 14 bases identical to TRBD2. The CDR3 sequence is 16 residues long. Germline V CDR1 and CDR2: ENHRY, SYGVKD. J lost 9 bases, V lost 3 bases, and 7 bases had no gene match. The CDR3 protein is CAISDSTSGRAGEQFF. CDR3 nucleotide sequence: TGTGCCATCAGTGACTCGACTAGCGGGAGGGCCGGTGAGCAGTTCTTC.

This chain uses TRBV5-1 with TRBJ2-1; 14 nucleotides match TRBD2. The trim removed 4 bases at V and 5 bases at J, leaving 5 bases unmatched. CDR1 and CDR2 (germline): SGHRS, YFSETQ. The CDR3 spans 16 residues. The CDR3: CASSPTSGGAHNEQFF. The CDR3 DNA reads TGCGCCAGCAGCCCGACTAGCGGGGGGGCCCACAATGAGCAGTTCTTC. The full variable domain, its missing parts supplied by reference TRBV5-1 and TRBJ2-1, is KAGVTQTPRYLIKTRGQQVTLSCSPISGHRSVSWYQQTPGQGLQFLFEYFSETQRNKGNFPGRFSGRQFSNSRSEMNVSTLELGDSALYLCASSPTSGGAHNEQFFGPGTRLTVL.

J is TRBJ1-2 and V is TRBV13, with D maybe TRBD1 (5 bases). Germline V gene lookup returns CDR1 PRHDT and CDR2 FYEKMQ (reference sequence). CDR3 length: 14 amino acids. V dropped 3 bases and J dropped 0 bases, with 8 bases sitting between them. The CDR3 coding sequence is TGTGCCAGCAGCTTTTCGACAGCTAACTATGGCTACACCTTC. Protein: CASSFSTANYGYTF.

V is TRBV7-9 and J is TRBJ2-2, with 11 bases fitting TRBD2. The ends lost 3 bases at V and 4 bases at J; junction bases unmatched: 7. The CDR3 consists of 17 residues. CDR1 SEHNR and CDR2 FQNEAQ come from the germline V gene (reference sequence). CDR3 nucleotide sequence: TGTGCCAGCAGCTTTGTAGCGGGGGGGCCCAGCACCGGGGAGCTGTTTTTT. Its protein is CASSFVAGGPSTGELFF.

The J gene is TRBJ1-2, the V gene TRBV14; 7 bases are shared with TRBD1. The CDR3 totals 13 residues. V trimming: 4 bases; J trimming: 8 bases; junction bases outside the gene matches: 7. The germline V gene encodes CDR1 SGHDN and CDR2 FVKESK. CDR3 coding DNA: TGTGCCAGCAGCCGGGACAGCGATACGGGCTACACCTTC. This encodes CASSRDSDTGYTF.